This TCR beta chain was sequenced during a study of blood T cell repertoires in COVID-19. On the study more broadly: COVID-19 samples, acute and convalescent, were from the United States, Italy and Spain. Nucleic acid was either cDNA or gDNA, and it came from T cells, B-cell-depleted T cells, or PBMCs.

In the study's own analysis: The authors estimated nucleated cell counts from reference gene primer amplification. Data came from immunoSEQ multiplex PCR; TCRdb stores just in-frame clones and leaves some out. V and J calls and clone size follow that table, whereas D and trimming were derived from the DNA. The sample carries about 230,000 clones, approximately 82% recorded once. The sample taken for sequencing was peripheral blood. The TCR comes from a middle-aged woman who had recovered from COVID-19.

This chain's CDR3 is CASSRSGQFSTEAFF. CDR3 bases: TGTGCCAGCTCACGATCGGGACAATTTTCCACTGAAGCTTTCTTT. The rearrangement joins TRBV18 to TRBJ1-1; tentative D call: TRBD1 (6 bases). Germline CDR1 is KGHSH and CDR2 is LQKENI. The ends were cut back, 4 bases at V and 4 bases at J, with 16 bases in the middle. The CDR3 spans 15 residues.